This TCR beta chain was identified in a study of blood T cell repertoires in COVID-19. Study in general: Whether acute or convalescent, the COVID-19 samples came from the United States, Italy and Spain. PBMCs, B-cell-depleted T cells, or T cells provided the cDNA or gDNA that made up the material.

In the authors' methods: Reference gene primer amplification yielded estimated nucleated cell counts. Only in-frame clones appear in the TCRdb table, and some are missing; sequencing was by immunoSEQ multiplex PCR. Clone size and V and J calls were adopted from that table, with D and trimming inferred from the DNA. This table has 650,000 to 800,000 clones, approximately 90% appearing once. The CDR3 is 12 amino acids. Germline CDR1 reads LGHNA; CDR2 reads YNFKEQ. Trimming removed 0 bases from V and 4 bases from J, with 3 bases in between. This sequence was found in a young woman with acute or convalescent COVID-19. The chain uses TRBV4-2 and TRBJ1-2; unclear D gene. Sample: peripheral blood. The CDR3 here is CASSQDSYGYTF. For the CDR3, the DNA is TGTGCCAGCAGCCAAGACAGCTATGGCTACACCTTC.